This T cell receptor (beta chain) was identified during a study of T cell responses to AZD1222 COVID-19 vaccine. Remarks on this clone: Its antigen is not known.

Libraries were prepared by immunoSEQ multiplex PCR; TCRdb keeps only in-frame clonotypes and omits some of them. Of about 130,000 clones detected, under 95% appear once; the ten largest clones hold approximately 1.1%. Study outcomes and limitations: The study found vaccine-associated CD4 TCRs spanning spike, dominant at 160-218 and 743-854.

This receptor was taken from an adult who received the AZD1222 COVID-19 vaccine. This specimen consisted of peripheral blood, obtained 28 days after the second AZD1222 dose.

The CDR3 loop reads CASSPRRQGGANEKLFF. CDR3 bases: TGTGCCAGCTCACCAAGGCGGCAAGGGGGCGCGAATGAAAAACTGTTTTTT. This chain connects TRBV18 to TRBJ1-4, with 7 bases that match TRBD1. This CDR3 has 17 amino acids. The junction had 11 bases not matched to a gene; V was cut back by 2 bases and J by 5 bases. Germline CDR1 reads KGHSH; CDR2 reads LQKENI.